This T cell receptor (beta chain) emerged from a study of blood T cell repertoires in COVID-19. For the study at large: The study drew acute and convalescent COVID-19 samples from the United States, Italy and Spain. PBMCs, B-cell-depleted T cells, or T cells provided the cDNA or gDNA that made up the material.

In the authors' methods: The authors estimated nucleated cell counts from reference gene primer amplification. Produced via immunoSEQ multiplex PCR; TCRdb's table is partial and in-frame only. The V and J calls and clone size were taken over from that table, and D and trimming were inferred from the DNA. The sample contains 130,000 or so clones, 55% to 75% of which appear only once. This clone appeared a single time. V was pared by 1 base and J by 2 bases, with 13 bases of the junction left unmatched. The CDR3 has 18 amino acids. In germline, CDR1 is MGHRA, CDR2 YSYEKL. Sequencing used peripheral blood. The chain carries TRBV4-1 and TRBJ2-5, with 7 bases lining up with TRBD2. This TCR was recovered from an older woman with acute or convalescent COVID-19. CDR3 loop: CASSQVNSGDRPQETQYF. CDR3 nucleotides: TGCGCCAGCAGCCAAGTCAACAGCGGGGACCGCCCACAAGAGACCCAGTACTTC.